This passage covers 22 T cell receptor beta chains from one sample sequenced in a study of T cells in Graves' hyperthyroidism and ophthalmopathy. TCR beta CDR3 region amplification was performed from RNA transcripts. The TCR CDR3 first-round RT-PCR relied on the HTBI primer set. MiXCR, run by TCRdb on the multiplex PCR reads, gives a single entry per CDR3 protein. This sample has fewer than 500,000 distinct CDR3 sequences, with about 14% found just once. The sequencing sample was made of blood. All receptors derive from a woman younger than 45 with Graves' ophthalmopathy.

J is TRBJ2-7 and V is TRBV7-9; D perhaps matches TRBD1 (6 bases). There are 11 residues in the CDR3. From germline, CDR1 is SEHNR and CDR2 FQNEAQ (reference sequence). DNA for the CDR3: TGTGTTTACAGGGACTCCTACGAGCAGTACTTC. Its translation: CVYRDSYEQYF. The variable domain in full, with the rest retrieved from reference TRBV7-9 and TRBJ2-7, is DTGVSQNPRHKITKRGQNVTFRCDPISEHNRLYWYRQTLGQGPEFLTYFQNEAQLEKSRLLSDRFSAERPKGSFSTLEIQRTEQGDSAMYLCVYRDSYEQYFGPGTRLTVT.

This clonotype was seen a few times. This chain connects TRBV4-2 to TRBJ2-1; TRBD1 aligns across 7 bases. The CDR3 is 14 residues long. V dropped 3 bases and J dropped 7; count of bases not matched to a gene: 6. Germline-derived CDR1 and CDR2 are LGHNA and YNFKEQ. CDR3 sequence: CASSHPTGWNEQFF. The CDR3 bases are TGTGCCAGCAGCCACCCGACAGGGTGGAATGAGCAGTTCTTC.

In this sample, this clonotype turned up a few times. This is likely an artifact of a read error, given a far larger clone one base away. The chain joins TRBV12-3 or TRBV12-4 to TRBJ2-3, with D uncertain. The CDR3 spans 11 residues. The CDR3 nucleotides read TGTGCCAGCGGTTTAGTGGATACGCAGTATTTT. Encoded protein: CASGLVDTQYF.

This clonotype has a count of ten or more. The V call is TRBV7-9, the J call TRBJ2-5; D uncertain. V was clipped by 7 bases and J by 5 bases, with 17 bases between them. The CDR3 is 14 amino acids. Germline assignment: CDR1 SEHNR and CDR2 FQNEAQ (reference sequence). The CDR3 here is CASTGRPSGETQYF. For the CDR3, the DNA is TGTGCCAGCACGGGCCGACCGTCCGGGGAGACCCAGTACTTC.

This clonotype was seen a handful of times. The chain employs TRBV11-2 and TRBJ1-4, with 10 bases that match TRBD1. Per the germline V gene, CDR1 is SGHAT and CDR2 is FQNNGV. The CDR3 is 16 amino acids. The V and J ends lost 3 bases and 8 bases, in that order; junction bases with no gene match: 9. CDR3 residues: CASSLGQGPADEKLFF. Written as DNA, the CDR3 is TGTGCCAGCAGCTTGGGACAGGGGCCGGCTGACGAAAAACTGTTTTTT.

This clonotype was seen ten or more times. V and J are TRBV2 and TRBJ2-1; TRBD2 might be the D (6 bases). The germline V gene has CDR1 SNHLY and CDR2 FYNNEI. Trimming removed 7 bases at V and 5 bases at J, with 12 bases between. The CDR3 runs 13 residues. CDR3 region: CASTKGLNNEQFF. DNA for the CDR3: TGTGCCAGCACCAAGGGACTTAACAATGAGCAGTTCTTC.

This clonotype was seen repeatedly, ten times or more. The CDR3 DNA reads TGTGCCAGCAGCCCGCGGGACCGCTACCTGAACACTGAAGCTTTCTTT. Translated: CASSPRDRYLNTEAFF. The chain combines TRBV3-1 with TRBJ1-1, with D perhaps TRBD1 (5 bases). V lost 4 bases and J lost 0, with 15 bases in between. The germline V gene encodes CDR1 LGHDT and CDR2 YNNKEL (reference sequence). The CDR3 extends over 16 amino acids. The variable domain in full, with the rest retrieved from reference TRBV3-1 and TRBJ1-1, is DTAVSQTPKYLVTQMGNDKSIKCEQNLGHDTMYWYKQDSKKFLKIMFSYNNKELIINETVPNRFSPKSPDKAHLNLHINSLELGDSAVYFCASSPRDRYLNTEAFFGQGTRLTVV.

This clonotype was counted at least ten times. The chain employs TRBV28 and TRBJ1-4; the match to TRBD1 covers 9 bases. CDR1 is MDHEN, CDR2 SYDVKM, per germline. The CDR3 covers 13 residues. The CDR3 spells CGSGGQGAEKLFF. The CDR3 coding sequence is TGTGGAAGCGGGGGACAGGGTGCTGAAAAACTGTTTTTT. Based on the CDR3 plus reference TRBV28 and TRBJ1-4, the full variable domain is DVKVTQSSRYLVKRTGEKVFLECVQDMDHENMFWYRQDPGLGLRLIYFSYDVKMKEKGDIPEGYSVSREKKERFSLILESASTNQTSMYLCGSGGQGAEKLFFGSGTQLSVL.

A few counts support this clonotype. The missing conserved phenylalanine or tryptophan at the end of this CDR3 makes a read error likely. The rearrangement links TRBV27 to TRBJ2-3; no reliable D call. V was shortened by 5 bases and J by 1 base, with 4 bases between the two germline ends. The CDR3 covers 12 residues. Germline lookup yields CDR1 MNHEY and CDR2 SMNVEV (reference sequence). CDR3 residues: CASSPRTDTQYS. The CDR3 DNA is TGTGCCAGCAGTCCCCGCACAGATACGCAGTATTCT.

This clonotype appeared many times. The chain carries TRBV3-1 and TRBJ2-5; TRBD1 is a possible D gene (6 bases). The CDR3 has 14 residues. Trimming took 4 bases from V and 2 from J, leaving 11 bases between them. Germline V gene lookup returns CDR1 LGHDT and CDR2 YNNKEL (reference sequence). CDR3 sequence reads: CASSRGTKQETQYF. The CDR3 DNA reads TGTGCCAGCAGCCGGGGGACAAAACAAGAGACCCAGTACTTC.

This clonotype was recorded many times. The genes are TRBV2 and TRBJ2-2; no reliable D call. V was pared by 5 bases and J by 0 bases, with 7 bases between. CDR3 length: 14 amino acids. The germline V gene has CDR1 SNHLY and CDR2 FYNNEI. CDR3 nucleotide sequence: TGTGCCAGCAGTATACGGACGAACACCGGGGAGCTGTTTTTT. Translating it yields CASSIRTNTGELFF.

This clonotype was observed many times. CDR3 nucleotide sequence: TGTGCCAGCAGCTTAGTAAGAAACAAGGAGCAGTACTTC. Translated, it gives CASSLVRNKEQYF. V usage is TRBV11-1 and J usage is TRBJ2-7; D ambiguous. The CDR3 sequence is 13 residues long. V was pared by 1 base and J by 7 bases, with 11 bases between. Germline values: CDR1 SGHAT, CDR2 FQDESV (reference sequence).

This clonotype was found many times. This sequence joins TRBV2 and TRBJ2-2, with D possibly matching TRBD2 (5 bases). The germline gives CDR1 SNHLY, CDR2 FYNNEI. The CDR3 loop spans 14 amino acids. Trimming shortened V by 8 bases and J by 1 base, and 11 bases separated the two germline ends. The CDR3 reads CASFRERNTGELFF. DNA of the CDR3: TGTGCCAGCTTCCGGGAACGGAACACCGGGGAGCTGTTTTTT.

In its sample, this clonotype was seen many times. The rearrangement uses TRBV7-9 and TRBJ1-2, with D possibly TRBD1 on 6 matching bases. The CDR3 has 15 amino acids. The V and J ends lost 4 bases and 2 bases respectively, with 14 bases between them. Per the germline V gene, CDR1 is SEHNR and CDR2 is FQNEAQ (reference sequence). This CDR3 is CASSSSRTENYGYTF. CDR3 DNA sequence: TGTGCCAGCAGCTCCTCTCGGACAGAGAACTATGGCTACACCTTC.

The chain uses TRBV29-1 and TRBJ2-1, with 10 nucleotides matching TRBD1. The CDR3 totals 14 residues. V lost 4 bases to trimming and J lost 4 bases; unmatched junction nucleotides: 4. Germline values: CDR1 SQVTM, CDR2 ANQGSEA. The CDR3 coding sequence is TGCAGCGTTGCTGGACAGGGGGGGTACAATGAGCAGTTCTTC. Translation gives CSVAGQGGYNEQFF.

This clonotype has ten or more counts. This chain links TRBV3-1 with TRBJ2-7, with D uncertain. CDR3 length: 14 residues. V gave up 0 bases and J gave up 5 bases, with 11 bases separating them. Germline assignment: CDR1 LGHDT and CDR2 YNNKEL (reference sequence). The DNA for the CDR3 is TGTGCCAGCAGCCAAGAGGCGGAAGGCGACGAGCAGTACTTC. This codes for CASSQEAEGDEQYF.

There are many counts of this clonotype. The rearrangement links TRBV24-1 to TRBJ2-3; D unresolved. V was cut by 2 bases and J by 5 bases, with 4 bases left in between. Germline values: CDR1 KGHDR, CDR2 SFDVKD. CDR3 length: 12 amino acids. CDR3 bases: TGTGCCACCAGTGATTCGGTAGATACGCAGTATTTT. Encoded protein: CATSDSVDTQYF.

This clonotype was recorded many times. The rearrangement uses TRBV9 and TRBJ1-1; D not certain. V was clipped by 1 base and J by 2 bases, with 6 bases between them. In germline, CDR1 is SGDLS, CDR2 YYNGEE. The CDR3 sequence is 13 residues long. The CDR3: CASSVTSNTEAFF. CDR3 DNA sequence: TGTGCCAGCAGCGTAACGTCTAACACTGAAGCTTTCTTT. Filled out from reference TRBV9 and TRBJ1-1, the complete variable domain reads DSGVTQTPKHLITATGQRVTLRCSPRSGDLSVYWYQQSLDQGLQFLIQYYNGEERAKGNILERFSAQQFPDLHSELNLSSLELGDSALYFCASSVTSNTEAFFGQGTRLTVV.

This clonotype was seen many times. The V gene is TRBV10-3, the J gene TRBJ2-3; 9 nucleotides agree with TRBD1. The CDR3 is 15 amino acids. Trimming at V came to 10 bases and at J to 3 bases, leaving 11 bases not matched to a gene. Germline V CDR1 and CDR2: ENHRY, SYGVKD. CDR3 region: CASGTPGQGTDTQYF. The CDR3 nucleotides read TGTGCCAGTGGGACCCCGGGACAGGGAACAGATACGCAGTATTTT.

This clonotype was recorded many times. The chain is built from TRBV5-1 and TRBJ2-1; 7 nucleotides agree with TRBD2. There are 13 residues in the CDR3. The germline V gene encodes CDR1 SGHRS and CDR2 YFSETQ. Unmatched junction bases numbered 6, after V lost 3 bases and J lost 9 bases. The CDR3 bases are TGCGCCAGCAGCTACTCACTAGCGTTTGAGCAGTTCTTC. Amino acid sequence: CASSYSLAFEQFF.

This clonotype showed up many times. This chain joins TRBV12-3 or TRBV12-4 and TRBJ1-6, with TRBD1 matching over 7 bases. The CDR3 totals 17 residues. After removal of 5 bases from V and 11 bases from J, the junction contained 18 bases not matched to a gene. The CDR3 coding sequence is TGTGCCAGCAGTCCTGGGGACAGATCATCTAATATCGCACCCCTCCACTTT. This encodes CASSPGDRSSNIAPLHF.

This clonotype occurred a few times. This chain joins TRBV5-6 and TRBJ2-3; D gene uncertain. The CDR3 runs to 15 residues. Between the trimmed V and J ends, which lost 4 bases and 0 bases, there was a span of 12 bases. Germline assignment: CDR1 SGHDT and CDR2 YYEEEE. The CDR3 bases are TGTGCCAGCAGCCTCCGAAGTCGAAGCACAGATACGCAGTATTTT. Translated, it gives CASSLRSRSTDTQYF.